This T cell receptor (beta chain) appears in the sequencing data of a study of cytomegalovirus exposure and HLA in healthy donors. Concerning this clone itself: Its antigen remains unknown.

PCR used 60 Vbeta primers and 13 Jbeta primers. Repertoires were generated with immunoSEQ multiplex PCR, while TCRdb's copy carries only in-frame clones and drops some. This sample's clone table lists about 110,000 clones. This CDR3 has 15 amino acids. The germline V gene encodes CDR1 SGDLS and CDR2 YYNGEE. With 1 base removed from V and 3 bases from J, the gap between germline ends came to 13 bases. Whole-study findings and limits: It was reported that the classifier diagnosed cytomegalovirus status with high specificity and sensitivity in both the original and validation cohorts.

The specimen sequenced was PBMCs. The gene calls are TRBV9 and TRBJ2-5, with D maybe TRBD1 (5 bases). The receptor's source is a man aged 40-49 years in good health and CMV-seropositive. The CDR3 DNA reads as TGTGCCAGCAGCGTACTAGGGGCGCTCGAAGAGACCCAGTACTTC. Translation: CASSVLGALEETQYF.